A single sample is the source of the 32 T cell receptor beta chains below, sequenced in a study of blood T cell repertoires in COVID-19. Only in-frame clones appear in the TCRdb table, and some are missing; sequencing was by immunoSEQ multiplex PCR. The data contain under 200,000 clones, less than 90% of them singletons. Sequenced input: peripheral blood. Receptors originate from a woman between 35 and 50 years old with acute or convalescent COVID-19.

The gene calls are TRBV10-3 and TRBJ2-3; 7 bases map to TRBD2. The CDR3 loop spans 17 amino acids. Trimming at V came to 8 bases and at J to 3 bases, leaving 17 bases not matched to a gene. Germline CDR1 ENHRY, CDR2 SYGVKD. The CDR3 sequence is CAIATREAPLGTDTQYF. CDR3 coding DNA: TGTGCCATCGCCACCCGGGAGGCCCCCCTGGGGACAGATACGCAGTATTTT.

This clone was counted only a few times. The genes are TRBV27 and TRBJ1-1, with unresolved D. V lost 8 bases and J 7 bases, leaving 17 bases between the germline ends. CDR1 is MNHEY and CDR2 is SMNVEV in the germline V gene (reference sequence). This CDR3 contains 13 residues. The CDR3 region is CASPVRSLDEAFF. The CDR3 DNA is TGTGCCAGCCCAGTTCGGAGTCTGGATGAAGCTTTCTTT.

The chain carries TRBV5-1 and TRBJ2-7; D perhaps matches TRBD2 (6 bases). The CDR3 has 17 residues. V shed 1 base and J shed 2 bases, with 19 bases lying between them. Germline CDR1 reads SGHRS; CDR2 reads YFSETQ. The CDR3 is CASSLQVTAAGTYEQYF. The CDR3 coding sequence is TGCGCCAGCAGCTTGCAAGTGACCGCAGCGGGCACCTACGAGCAGTACTTC.

The CDR3 bases are TGCGCCAGCGGGGCCCCCTCTGGGGCCAACGTCCTGACTTTC. Translation: CASGAPSGANVLTF. V gene TRBV5-1 combines with J gene TRBJ2-6; a possible D gene is TRBD1 (5 bases). Germline loops: CDR1 SGHRS, CDR2 YFSETQ. The CDR3 length is 14 residues. Trimming pared 7 bases from V and 0 bases from J, leaving 8 bases between.

The V and J genes are TRBV24-1 and TRBJ1-2, with 9 bases that match TRBD1. With 5 bases clipped from V and 8 bases from J, the junction kept 8 bases outside the gene matches. Germline values: CDR1 KGHDR, CDR2 SFDVKD. This CDR3 has 14 amino acids. This chain's CDR3 is CATSGTGAREGYTF. CDR3 coding DNA: TGTGCCACCAGTGGGACAGGGGCGCGAGAGGGCTACACCTTC.

Only one count was recorded for this clone. The chain recombines TRBV6-5 with TRBJ1-6; D may be TRBD1 (5 bases). The CDR3 loop spans 14 amino acids. V lost 6 bases, J lost 7 bases, and 13 bases lay in between. Germline assignment: CDR1 MNHEY and CDR2 SVGAGI. This CDR3 is CASRLRERNSPLHF. The CDR3 DNA follows: TGTGCCAGCAGACTCAGGGAAAGGAATTCACCCCTCCACTTT.

The chain recombines TRBV30 with TRBJ2-3; D gene uncertain. V was pared by 5 bases and J by 5 bases, with 14 bases between. CDR1 and CDR2 (germline): GTSNPN, SVGIG (reference sequence). The CDR3 loop spans 13 amino acids. CDR3 DNA: TGTGCCTGGGTATTACTTTCGGGAGATACGCAGTATTTT. This gives the protein CAWVLLSGDTQYF.

This clone was observed a few times. The J gene is TRBJ1-5, the V gene TRBV28; D remains ambiguous. V was shortened by 4 bases and J by 4 bases, with 17 bases between the two germline ends. This CDR3 region has 16 residues. Germline CDR1 MDHEN, CDR2 SYDVKM. As DNA, the CDR3 is TGTGCCAGCAGTTGGTCCCCTGTCGCCGGGAATCAGCCCCAGCATTTT. Protein product: CASSWSPVAGNQPQHF.

The V gene is TRBV5-4, the J gene TRBJ2-2; the match to TRBD1 covers 7 bases. The CDR3 has 15 amino acids. The germline CDR1 and CDR2 sequences are SGHNT and YYREEE (reference sequence). V shed 4 bases, J shed 1 base, and the junction held 4 bases outside the gene matches. The CDR3 nucleotides read TGTGCCAGCAGCGCCTGGACAGGGAACACCGGGGAGCTGTTTTTT. It specifies CASSAWTGNTGELFF.

J is TRBJ2-5 and V is TRBV7-2, with D tentatively TRBD1 (6 bases). V gave up 5 bases and J gave up 5 bases, with 18 bases separating them. The length of the CDR3 is 15 residues. Germline CDR1 SGHTA, CDR2 FQGNSA. The CDR3 region is CASSTPNWGRETQYF. The CDR3 coding sequence is TGTGCCAGCAGCACCCCCAATTGGGGGCGGGAGACCCAGTACTTC.

In nucleotides, the CDR3 is TGTGCCAGCAGTTACCGCCTACTATCCACTGAAGCTTTCTTT. This gives the protein CASSYRLLSTEAFF. The chain links TRBV6-5 to TRBJ1-1, with no clear D. Per the germline V gene, CDR1 is MNHEY and CDR2 is SVGAGI. This CDR3 is 14 amino acids long. V was pared by 2 bases and J by 4 bases, with 11 bases between.

CDR3 coding DNA: TGCAGTGCTCTAGACGGCTATGGCTACACCTTC. This codes for CSALDGYGYTF. The J gene is TRBJ1-2, the V gene TRBV20-1, with D unclear. Germline CDR1 and CDR2: DFQATT and SNEGSKA (reference sequence). The CDR3 is 11 amino acids. Deletions cut 5 bases from V and 4 bases from J, with 8 bases between.

This chain connects TRBV2 to TRBJ1-1, with 7 positions matching TRBD1. Germline V CDR1 and CDR2: SNHLY, FYNNEI. The trim removed 9 bases at V and 9 bases at J, leaving 4 bases unmatched. The CDR3 contains 10 residues. CDR3 nucleotide sequence: TGTGCCAGACAACAGGGGAAAGCTTTCTTT. Encoded protein: CARQQGKAFF.

V usage is TRBV30 and J usage is TRBJ1-6; the D is unclear. Looked up from germline, CDR1 is GTSNPN and CDR2 is SVGIG (reference sequence). Trimming left V 4 bases short and J 9 bases short, with 13 bases between. This CDR3 has 13 residues. CDR3 amino acids: CAWKPLETSPLHF. The CDR3 DNA reads as TGTGCCTGGAAACCCCTAGAAACTTCACCCCTCCACTTT.

The rearrangement links TRBV9 to TRBJ2-3; D is perhaps TRBD2 (6 bases). The germline gives CDR1 SGDLS, CDR2 YYNGEE. The CDR3 has 16 residues. V lost 0 bases and J lost 3, with 14 bases in between. In DNA form, the CDR3 reads TGTGCCAGCAGCGTAGAGGGAGGCAGGAGGACAGATACGCAGTATTTT. This translates into CASSVEGGRRTDTQYF.

This chain joins TRBV27 and TRBJ2-5; the match to TRBD2 covers 9 bases. The CDR3 runs to 15 residues. The trim removed 7 bases at V and 5 bases at J, leaving 11 bases unmatched. Germline CDR1 is MNHEY and CDR2 is SMNVEV (reference sequence). The CDR3 reads CASKAGGTFGETQYF. The CDR3 DNA is TGTGCCAGCAAAGCGGGGGGAACCTTCGGGGAGACCCAGTACTTC.

The V and J genes are TRBV2 and TRBJ1-2; D may be TRBD1 (6 bases). Per the germline V gene, CDR1 is SNHLY and CDR2 is FYNNEI. The CDR3 is 14 amino acids. The ends were cut back, 6 bases at V and 8 bases at J, with 19 bases in the middle. The CDR3 DNA sequence: TGTGCCAGCAGCCCCCTATACAGGGCCCGGGGCTACACCTTC. Amino acids: CASSPLYRARGYTF.

Many counts were recorded for this clone. The genes are TRBV27 and TRBJ1-1; D remains unclear. V was shortened by 1 base and J by 1 base, with 7 bases between the two germline ends. CDR3 size: 14 residues. Germline V gene sequence: CDR1 MNHEY, CDR2 SMNVEV (reference sequence). In DNA form, the CDR3 reads TGTGCCAGCAGTTTATATCCGGGGAACACTGAAGCTTTCTTT. Translating it yields CASSLYPGNTEAFF.

This clone came up a few times. The chain recombines TRBV7-2 with TRBJ1-5, with 9 bases identical to TRBD1. This CDR3 spans 15 amino acids. Germline V gene data show CDR1 as SGHTA and CDR2 as FQGNSA. Trimming removed 3 bases from V and 6 bases from J; junction bases left unmatched: 6. CDR3 protein: CASSFSTGGGQPQHF. In nucleotides, the CDR3 is TGTGCCAGCAGCTTCAGTACAGGGGGCGGTCAGCCCCAGCATTTT.

This chain uses TRBV5-5 with TRBJ1-1, with 12 bases lining up with TRBD1. This CDR3 contains 16 residues. Germline CDR1 SGHKS, CDR2 YYEKEE (reference sequence). J was trimmed by 8 bases and V by 4 bases; bases with no gene match: 12. The CDR3 reads CASSVARDRGLLEAFF. The CDR3 bases are TGTGCCAGCAGCGTGGCCCGGGACAGGGGGCTCTTGGAAGCTTTCTTT. The entire variable domain, with the rest obtained from reference TRBV5-5 and TRBJ1-1, is as follows: DAGVTQSPTHLIKTRGQQVTLRCSPISGHKSVSWYQQVLGQGPQFIFQYYEKEERGRGNFPDRFSARQFPNYSSELNVNALLLGDSALYLCASSVARDRGLLEAFFGQGTRLTVV.

The gene calls are TRBV15 and TRBJ2-3; 11 bases map to TRBD2. CDR3 size: 15 residues. The germline gives CDR1 LNHNV, CDR2 YYDKDF (reference sequence). V trimming: 7 bases; J trimming: 2 bases; junction bases outside the gene matches: 5. CDR3 DNA: TGTGCCACCAAGGCGGGACTAGCGGCCACAGATACGCAGTATTTT. As protein: CATKAGLAATDTQYF.

The rearrangement joins TRBV4-1 to TRBJ2-2, with TRBD2 matching over 8 bases. This CDR3 comprises 18 residues. In germline, CDR1 is MGHRA, CDR2 YSYEKL. The junction had 13 bases not matched to a gene; V was cut back by 1 base and J by 6 bases. CDR3 nucleotide sequence: TGCGCCAGCAGCCAAGGGACTTTCGGCGGGAGGAAAGCCGGGGAGCTGTTTTTT. Its translation: CASSQGTFGGRKAGELFF.

The V gene is TRBV28, the J gene TRBJ2-1; D unresolved. V lost 2 bases to trimming and J lost 7 bases, with 6 bases between them. Germline loops: CDR1 MDHEN, CDR2 SYDVKM. This CDR3 contains 12 residues. For the CDR3, the DNA is TGTGCCAGCAGTTTAGCTAATAATGAGCAGTTCTTC. Amino acid sequence: CASSLANNEQFF.

This rearrangement joins TRBV6-5 to TRBJ2-7; TRBD1 is a possible D gene (5 bases). V was cut by 0 bases and J by 6 bases, with 15 bases left in between. CDR3 length: 15 residues. CDR1 and CDR2 from the germline V gene are MNHEY and SVGAGI. The CDR3 here is CASSYSTAGWSEQYF. As DNA, the CDR3 is TGTGCCAGCAGTTACTCGACGGCAGGGTGGAGCGAGCAGTACTTC.

The V and J genes are TRBV11-2 and TRBJ2-7; the match to TRBD1 covers 9 bases. The CDR3 runs to 13 residues. Germline CDR1 reads SGHAT; CDR2 reads FQNNGV. With V trimmed by 11 bases and J by 6 bases, 11 bases remained unmatched. For the CDR3, the DNA is TGTGCCGCTGGCCAGGACAGGGGTCGCGAGCAGTACTTC. Translating it yields CAAGQDRGREQYF.

V is TRBV24-1 and J is TRBJ1-4; TRBD1 matches at 7 bases. In germline, CDR1 is KGHDR, CDR2 SFDVKD. V lost 4 bases, J lost 8 bases, and 9 bases stayed unmatched. The CDR3 loop spans 15 amino acids. CDR3 residues: CATSDSRGTEEKLFF. CDR3 in DNA: TGTGCCACCAGTGACTCCCGAGGGACAGAAGAAAAACTGTTTTTT.

The chain uses TRBV6-2 or TRBV6-3 and TRBJ2-2, with TRBD2 matching over 9 bases. This CDR3 has 17 residues. Germline-derived CDR1 and CDR2 are MNHEY and SVGEGT. Trimming cost V 0 bases and J 7 bases; bases outside gene matches: 9. The CDR3 sequence: CASSYSLSGRLGGELFF. The CDR3 DNA is TGTGCCAGCAGTTACTCGTTGAGCGGGAGGCTGGGCGGGGAGCTGTTTTTT.

With regard to this clone: At one end, the junction sequence differs from germline, possibly due to a read error. V usage is TRBV30 and J usage is TRBJ1-4, with unresolved D. The CDR3 runs 13 residues. Germline lookup yields CDR1 GTSNPN and CDR2 SVGIG (reference sequence). The CDR3 spells CAWAIDFHSPRSF. The CDR3 bases are TGTGCCTGGGCAATAGATTTTCACTCTCCGAGATCGTTT.

The V and J genes are TRBV2 and TRBJ1-5, with a possible D match to TRBD1 (6 bases). The germline CDR1 and CDR2 sequences are SNHLY and FYNNEI. The CDR3 is 15 residues long. With 5 bases removed from V and 3 bases from J, the gap between germline ends came to 14 bases. The CDR3 here is CASSFLTGDNQPQHF. The CDR3 bases are TGTGCCAGCAGTTTCCTGACAGGAGACAATCAGCCCCAGCATTTT. The whole variable domain, filled in from reference TRBV2 and TRBJ1-5, reads EPEVTQTPSHQVTQMGQEVILRCVPISNHLYFYWYRQILGQKVEFLVSFYNNEISEKSEIFDDQFSVERPDGSNFTLKIRSTKLEDSAMYFCASSFLTGDNQPQHFGDGTRLSIL.

This clone was counted a single time. This chain links TRBV27 with TRBJ2-1; possible D gene TRBD1, 5 bases. The CDR3 covers 12 residues. CDR1 is MNHEY and CDR2 is SMNVEV in the germline V gene (reference sequence). The V gene lost 5 bases and the J gene lost 10 bases, with 12 bases spanning the gap. The CDR3 DNA reads as TGTGCCAGCAGTGGCAGGGTAGGGGAGCAGTTCTTC. This translates into CASSGRVGEQFF.

The chain uses TRBV2 and TRBJ2-3, with D unresolved. CDR3 length equals 10 residues. Germline V gene lookup returns CDR1 SNHLY and CDR2 FYNNEI. Trimming cost V 8 bases and J 8 bases, with 8 bases left between them. CDR3 loop: CASYRGTQYF. For the CDR3, the DNA is TGTGCCAGCTATAGAGGTACGCAGTATTTT.

The V call is TRBV3-1 (or the pseudogene TRBV3-2), the J call TRBJ2-5; a possible D gene is TRBD2 (7 bases). This CDR3 has 16 amino acids. Germline CDR1 LGHDT, CDR2 YNNKEL (reference sequence). V lost 3 bases and J 7 bases, leaving 21 bases between the germline ends. CDR3 DNA sequence: TGTGCCAGCAGCCATGGGGGGGGGCGACTGAAGGGGACCCAGTACTTC. Its translation: CASSHGGGRLKGTQYF.